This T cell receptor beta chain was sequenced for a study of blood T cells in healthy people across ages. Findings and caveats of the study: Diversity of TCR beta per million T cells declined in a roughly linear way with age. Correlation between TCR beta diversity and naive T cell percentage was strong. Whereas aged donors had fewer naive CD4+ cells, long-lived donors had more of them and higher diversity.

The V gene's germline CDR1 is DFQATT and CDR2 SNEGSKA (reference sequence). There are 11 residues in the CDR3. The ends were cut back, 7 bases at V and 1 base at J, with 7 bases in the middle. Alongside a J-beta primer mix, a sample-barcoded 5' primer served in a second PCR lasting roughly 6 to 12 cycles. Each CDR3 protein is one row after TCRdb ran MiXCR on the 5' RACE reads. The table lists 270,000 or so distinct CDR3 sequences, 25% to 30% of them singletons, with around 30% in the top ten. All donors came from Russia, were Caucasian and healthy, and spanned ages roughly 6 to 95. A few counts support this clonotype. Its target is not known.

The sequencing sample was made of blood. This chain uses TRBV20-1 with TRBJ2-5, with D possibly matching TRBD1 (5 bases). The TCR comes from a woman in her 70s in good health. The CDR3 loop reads CSGDSQETQYF. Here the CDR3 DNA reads TGCAGTGGCGACAGCCAAGAGACCCAGTACTTC.